Listed below are T cell receptor beta chains from one sample, sequenced in a study of molecular identifiers for immune sequencing clone quantification. MiXCR, applied by TCRdb to the PCR reads, yields one record per CDR3 protein. In the table there are 100,000 or so distinct CDR3 sequences, 36% of which are singletons. The specimen sequenced was naive CD8+ T cells from blood, with Jurkat cell RNA spiked in. The receptors derive from a human donor in good health. Some libraries in this study had Jurkat cell RNA spiked in. Each CDR3 is given without its conserved first and last residue. Clone sizes are given selectively: once, few, many, or a class where the clone is expanded.

clone size	V gene	J gene	CDR3 protein
many	TRBV7-9	TRBJ2-7	ASSPGQGIDEQY
.	TRBV28	TRBJ2-7	ASSLWTVAYEQY
.	TRBV6-5	TRBJ1-5	ASSYARGYSNQPQH
many	TRBV6-2/TRBV6-3	TRBJ1-5	ASRLQMSNQPQH
few	TRBV19	TRBJ2-2	ASSIGNTGELF
.	TRBV27	TRBJ2-3	ASSDPRKKDTQY
.	TRBV21-1	TRBJ2-1	ASSKKAGEGEQF
few	TRBV4-2	TRBJ2-7	ASSQERGGQY
.	TRBV12-3/TRBV12-4	TRBJ2-1	ASSLRRDKSSYNEQF
.	TRBV29-1	TRBJ2-1	SVELPNTPPGLAGGVEF
.	TRBV7-3	TRBJ2-7	ASSLGQGTGAQY
few	TRBV25-1	TRBJ2-1	ASSATWTAYNEQF
.	TRBV10-3	TRBJ2-2	AISALAGGPSPGELF
many	TRBV29-1	TRBJ2-3	SVELHTQY
few	TRBV28	TRBJ1-1	ASSPREGRGWTEAF
.	TRBV6-2/TRBV6-3	TRBJ2-7	ASSWSGRDHEQY
many	TRBV9	TRBJ1-1	ASSPSAAAGAF
many	TRBV7-8	TRBJ1-5	ASSLPPQGLSHQPQH
.	TRBV4-2	TRBJ2-7	ASSPDRFSYEQY
.	TRBV6-5	TRBJ2-3	ASSPGPAIDTQY
.	TRBV12-3/TRBV12-4	TRBJ2-3	ASSAGTSTDTQY
many	TRBV4-3	TRBJ2-1	ASSPNPGGASSYNEQF
.	TRBV10-2	TRBJ2-2	ASIPGGNTGELF
many	TRBV28	TRBJ2-7	ASREGLAGGYEQY
.	TRBV27	TRBJ2-1	ASSFFPSPNAQF
.	TRBV7-6	TRBJ2-3	ASSYHTDAQY
few	TRBV20-1	TRBJ2-3	SAAPGISDTQY
.	TRBV28	TRBJ1-5	ASGLIRNQPQH
many	TRBV4-3	TRBJ2-7	ASSQEEGIEQY
few	TRBV7-9	TRBJ2-7	ASTPGYAYEQY
.	TRBV28	TRBJ1-3	ASSTKYRDRVNLEAGNTIY
.	TRBV6-6	TRBJ2-7	ASSLRTPSSSLNEQY
.	TRBV28	TRBJ2-5	ASSFALYQETQY
.	TRBV4-1	TRBJ2-7	ASRQEPLTYEQY
few	TRBV13	TRBJ2-3	ASSLEDHRDRDTDTQY
few	TRBV7-9	TRBJ2-5	ASSPDAGLAY
few	TRBV7-9	TRBJ2-1	ASSSPVSPGQSYNEQF
many	TRBV4-2	TRBJ2-2	ASSQETGLLGLNTGELF
.	TRBV9	TRBJ1-5	ASSEWGSNPPQL
many	TRBV20-1	TRBJ2-5	SARFAKKYQETQY
few	TRBV10-3	TRBJ2-2	ATGTGDGTGELF
.	TRBV28	TRBJ1-5	ASRSSQPQH
.	TRBV28	TRBJ2-7	ASSLYREEYEQY
few	TRBV4-3	TRBJ1-4	ASSHIGSNEKLF
many	TRBV7-2	TRBJ2-7	ASSWGQGYEQY
.	TRBV27	TRBJ2-3	ASSPRQPIESGRKGETQY
few	TRBV24-1	TRBJ2-1	ATSDPSDEQF
.	TRBV6-2/TRBV6-3	TRBJ2-4	ASSHQEGLTDLAKNIQY
.	TRBV12-3/TRBV12-4	TRBJ2-5	ASSLGALEETQY
.	TRBV7-9	TRBJ2-5	ASSLDPTRASPMATQY
.	TRBV5-4	TRBJ2-1	ASSLRALAGVGSYNEQF
few	TRBV6-5	TRBJ2-3	ASSPLVGADTQY